This TCR beta chain comes out of a study of blood T cells in healthy people across ages. A second 7 to 11 cycle PCR used barcoded and J-beta primers. TCRdb re-called the 5' RACE reads through MiXCR, storing one row per CDR3 protein. This table has some 750,000 distinct CDR3 sequences, approximately 21% appearing once. Germline values: CDR1 SEHNR, CDR2 FQNEAQ (reference sequence). V dropped 5 bases and J dropped 1 base, with 5 bases sitting between them. The length of the CDR3 is 12 residues. V gene TRBV7-9 combines with J gene TRBJ1-2; D unresolved. The origin of this receptor is a man between 65 and 85 years old in good health. Sequencing used blood. The CDR3, as DNA: TGTGCCAGCAGCATAATTAACTATGGCTACACCTTC. Protein product: CASSIINYGYTF.